In this sample, the clone carrying this TCR beta chain turned up a few times. CDR3 size: 13 residues. CDR1 SGHVS and CDR2 FQNEAQ come from the germline V gene. The V and J ends lost 3 bases and 2 bases respectively, with 7 bases between them. Only in-frame clones appear in the TCRdb table, and some are missing; sequencing was by immunoSEQ multiplex PCR. The table includes 35,000 to 40,000 clones, 75% to 90% detected once. The data stem from a study of sequential checkpoint blockade in melanoma. For the study at large: Randomization was 1:1 between first-line nivolumab→ipilimumab and ipilimumab→nivolumab.

As to treatment: randomized to nivolumab then ipilimumab (arm A) or the reverse (arm B). No patient had prior DNA-damaging chemotherapy. PBMC sorting kept live CD3+CD8+ cells without CD19 or CD56. Sequenced here: CD8+ T cells sorted from blood (inferred from file names), sampled from a patient given nivolumab and ipilimumab in sequence. This TCR came from a human donor with melanoma. The chain employs TRBV7-8 and TRBJ2-5, with unresolved D. The DNA of the CDR3 is TGTGCCAGCAGCTTTACTAAACAAGAGACCCAGTACTTC. It specifies CASSFTKQETQYF.